This is a list of T cell receptor beta chains from one sample in a study of beta chain features in type 1 diabetes. Some clones are missing from TCRdb's copy, which holds only in-frame ones; the method was immunoSEQ multiplex PCR. This sample has about 270,000 clones, with about 14% found just once. Sequencing input: naive CD4+ T cells from blood. The receptors were gathered from a woman aged 40 to 55 in good health. CDR3s include the opening cysteine and the closing phenylalanine or tryptophan. The D gene is left open where the match is weak. Size is omitted from some rows. Given values are once, few, many or a class for expanded clones.

abundance	v_gene	d_gene	j_gene	CDR3aa	CDR3nt
few	TRBV5-1	NA	TRBJ2-4	CASSLGDRRAKNIQYF	TGCGCCAGCAGCTTGGGCGACAGAAGAGCCAAAAACATTCAGTACTTC
few	TRBV25-1	NA	TRBJ1-2	CASSEFQDGYTF	TGTGCCAGCAGTGAATTCCAGGATGGCTACACCTTC
few	TRBV19	TRBD2	TRBJ2-2	CASSMGLAGAAGELFF	TGTGCCAGTAGTATGGGACTAGCGGGGGCCGCCGGGGAGCTGTTTTTT
NA	TRBV5-6	TRBD1	TRBJ2-7	CASSQTGKEYEQYF	TGTGCCAGCAGCCAGACAGGGAAGGAGTACGAGCAGTACTTC
NA	TRBV7-2	TRBD1	TRBJ1-2	CASSLSRLQGGFGYGYTF	TGTGCCAGCAGCTTGAGCCGGCTCCAGGGGGGATTCGGCTATGGCTACACCTTC
NA	TRBV5-6	NA	TRBJ2-7	CASSSTSVSYEQYF	TGTGCCAGCAGCTCCACATCAGTCTCCTACGAGCAGTACTTC
NA	TRBV5-4	NA	TRBJ2-5	CASSSSQVKETQYF	TGTGCCAGCAGCTCCAGCCAGGTGAAAGAGACCCAGTACTTC
NA	TRBV18	TRBD1	TRBJ1-1	CASSSTGDSLNTEAFF	TGTGCCAGCTCATCAACAGGGGATTCCCTGAACACTGAAGCTTTCTTT
NA	TRBV18	TRBD2	TRBJ2-5	CASSPLSGSGVKTQYF	TGTGCCAGCTCACCTCTCAGTGGTAGCGGGGTGAAGACCCAGTACTTC
NA	TRBV7-9	NA	TRBJ2-5	CASSHSLASGETQYF	TGTGCCAGCAGTCATAGTCTAGCGAGTGGAGAGACCCAGTACTTC
NA	TRBV5-4	NA	TRBJ2-3	CASSLVWGGTDTQYF	TGTGCCAGCAGCTTGGTGTGGGGCGGCACAGATACGCAGTATTTT
NA	TRBV5-4	NA	TRBJ2-3	CASSLGGPGTDTQYF	TGTGCCAGCAGCTTGGGTGGGCCCGGCACAGATACGCAGTATTTT
few	TRBV10-3	NA	TRBJ2-7	CAISEKSASYEQYF	TGTGCCATCAGTGAGAAAAGCGCCTCCTACGAGCAGTACTTC
NA	TRBV2	NA	TRBJ2-5	CASTGGVAETQYF	TGTGCCAGCACCGGAGGGGTCGCGGAGACCCAGTACTTC
NA	TRBV18	NA	TRBJ1-1	CASSPLEYTEAFF	TGTGCCAGCTCTCCACTAGAATACACTGAAGCTTTCTTT
NA	TRBV21-1	NA	TRBJ2-1	CASSNPSGRENEQFF	TGTGCCAGCAGCAACCCTAGCGGGAGAGAAAATGAGCAGTTCTTC